This TCR beta chain came from a study of neurological immune-mediated disorders. The CDR3 totals 15 residues. Germline CDR1 MNHEY, CDR2 SVGAGI. V shed 5 bases and J 5 bases; nucleotides not matched to a gene: 11. The sorted libraries drew on roughly 930,000 T cells that were CD4+ or CD8+. TCRdb independently ran MiXCR on the 5' RACE reads; one entry per CDR3 protein. The data hold roughly 16,000 distinct CDR3 sequences, with approximately 8.8% observed a single time. This clonotype was counted at least ten times. The sequencing input was CD8+ T cells from blood. The chain has TRBV6-5 and TRBJ1-2; TRBD1 matches 7 bases. The TCR originated in a man in his forties or fifties in good health. The CDR3 bases are TGTGCCAGCAGTCCGATGACCGGGACAGCGTATGGCTACACCTTC. Translated, it gives CASSPMTGTAYGYTF.